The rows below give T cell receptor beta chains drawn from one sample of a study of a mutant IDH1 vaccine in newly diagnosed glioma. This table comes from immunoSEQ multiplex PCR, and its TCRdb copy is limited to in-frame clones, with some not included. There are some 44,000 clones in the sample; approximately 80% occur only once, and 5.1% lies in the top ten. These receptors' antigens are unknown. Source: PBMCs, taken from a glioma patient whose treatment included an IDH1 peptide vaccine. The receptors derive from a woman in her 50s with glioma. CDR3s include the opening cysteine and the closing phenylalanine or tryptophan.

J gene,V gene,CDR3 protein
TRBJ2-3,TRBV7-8,CASSYRRDTQYF
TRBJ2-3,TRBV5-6,CASTDLRDGRKYF
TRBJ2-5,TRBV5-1,CASSLVGIQETQYF
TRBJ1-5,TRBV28,CASMGPRRGRQPQHF
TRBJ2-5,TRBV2,CASRSGLVGSGETQYF
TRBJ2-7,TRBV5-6,CASSDRRGPYEQYF
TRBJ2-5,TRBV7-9,CASSLKGRKNQETQYF
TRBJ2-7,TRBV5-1,CASSQSTGGYEQYF
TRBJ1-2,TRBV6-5,CASSQTGSYGYTF
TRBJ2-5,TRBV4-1,CASSDGLADQETQYF
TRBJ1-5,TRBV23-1,CASASWGQGRPQHF
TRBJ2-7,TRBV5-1,CASSFRLGSYYEQYF
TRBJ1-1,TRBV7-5,CARSFPENTEAFF
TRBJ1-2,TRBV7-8,CASSQGNYGYTF
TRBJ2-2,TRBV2,CASSLQGWELFF
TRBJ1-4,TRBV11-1,CASSPQVQVDEKLFF
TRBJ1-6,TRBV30,CAWSGQPGSPLHF
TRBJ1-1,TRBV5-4,CASSPAGRTDEAFF
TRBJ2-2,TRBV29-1,CSVEGAGRGNPNTGELFF
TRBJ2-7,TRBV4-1,CASSQDIPGTGNGEQYF
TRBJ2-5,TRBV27,CASKNLWATQETQYF
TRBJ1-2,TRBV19,CASQRDRESYTF
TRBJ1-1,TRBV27,CAVGSRGDAEAFF
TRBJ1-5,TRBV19,CASTRILGYNQPQHF
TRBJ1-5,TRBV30,CAWSPLGDQPQHF
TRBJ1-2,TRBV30,CAWVAGRWYGYTF
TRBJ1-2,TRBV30,CAWAPGQVGGYTF
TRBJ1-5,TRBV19,CASSIEGGRGNQPQHF
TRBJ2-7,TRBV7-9,CASGLATSDEQYF
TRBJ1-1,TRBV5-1,CASSSTGERGTEAFF
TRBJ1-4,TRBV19,CASSILTGKGEKLFF